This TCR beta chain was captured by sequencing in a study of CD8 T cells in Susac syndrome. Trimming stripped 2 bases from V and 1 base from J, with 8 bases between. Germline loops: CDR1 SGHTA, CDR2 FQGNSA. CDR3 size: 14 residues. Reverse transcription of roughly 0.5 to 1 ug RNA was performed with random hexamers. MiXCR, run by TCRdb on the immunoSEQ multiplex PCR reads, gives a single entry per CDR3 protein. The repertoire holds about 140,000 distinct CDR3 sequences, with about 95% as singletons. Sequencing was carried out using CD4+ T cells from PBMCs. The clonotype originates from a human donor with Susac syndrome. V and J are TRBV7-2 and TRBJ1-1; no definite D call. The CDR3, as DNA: TGTGCCAGCAGCTTATTCGTACAGAACACTGAAGCTTTCTTT. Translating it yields CASSLFVQNTEAFF.